This T cell receptor (beta chain) was sequenced for a study of T cell responses to AZD1222 COVID-19 vaccine. Sequencing was performed with immunoSEQ multiplex PCR; in TCRdb, only in-frame clones are kept and a portion is missing. The sample yields approximately 60,000 clones, about 74% seen once. Details on this clone: What it binds is unknown.

Findings and caveats of the study: Repertoires were sampled only after the peak T cell response. It was only a handful of AZD1222 recipients who were seropositive at baseline. The donors showed a predominance of white British ancestry and of females, with possible underestimation of clonal diversity.

The source material was peripheral blood, sampled on day 0 of AZD1222 vaccination. This TCR derives from an adult in good health.

The CDR3, as DNA: TGTGCCAGCTCAGGGCTAGCGGAGTACAATGAGCAGTTCTTC. This gives the protein CASSGLAEYNEQFF. The V and J genes are TRBV18 and TRBJ2-1; the match to TRBD2 covers 7 bases. V lost 5 bases to trimming and J lost 4 bases; unmatched junction nucleotides: 5. Germline V gene lookup returns CDR1 KGHSH and CDR2 LQKENI. CDR3 length equals 14 residues.